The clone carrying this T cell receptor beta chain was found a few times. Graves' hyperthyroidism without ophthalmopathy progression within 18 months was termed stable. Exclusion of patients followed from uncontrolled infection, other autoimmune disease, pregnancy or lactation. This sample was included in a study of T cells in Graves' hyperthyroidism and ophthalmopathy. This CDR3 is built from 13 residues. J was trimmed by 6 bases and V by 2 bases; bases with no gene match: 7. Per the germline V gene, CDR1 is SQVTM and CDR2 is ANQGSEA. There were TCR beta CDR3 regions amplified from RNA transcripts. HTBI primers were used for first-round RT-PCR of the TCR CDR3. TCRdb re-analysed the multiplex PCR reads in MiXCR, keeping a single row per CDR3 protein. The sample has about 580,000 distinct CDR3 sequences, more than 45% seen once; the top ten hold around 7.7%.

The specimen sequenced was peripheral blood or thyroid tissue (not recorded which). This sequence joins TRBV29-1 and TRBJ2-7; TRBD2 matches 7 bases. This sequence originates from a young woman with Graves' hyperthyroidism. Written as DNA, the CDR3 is TGCAGCGTTGAAACTGGGAGGGCCTCCGAGCAGTACTTC. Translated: CSVETGRASEQYF.